This TCR beta chain was sequenced during a study of blood T cell repertoires in COVID-19. Study overall: Some COVID-19 samples were acute and others convalescent; all came from the United States, Italy and Spain.

The germline V gene encodes CDR1 MNHEY and CDR2 SMNVEV (reference sequence). The CDR3 has 12 amino acids. V was trimmed by 7 bases and J by 6 bases, leaving 9 bases between them. Seattle patients were enrolled while actively infected and followed longitudinally. Study processing details: The assay estimated nucleated cells by amplifying reference gene primers. The data were produced by immunoSEQ multiplex PCR, yet TCRdb's version contains in-frame clones alone and is incomplete. V and J calls and clone size are copied from that table; D and trimming were computed from the DNA. The sample holds 250,000 to 350,000 clones, more than 80% seen once.

This TCR came from a woman aged 25 to 39 with COVID-19, enrolled during active disease. The sample comprised peripheral blood. The rearrangement links TRBV27 to TRBJ2-2; D gene ambiguous. CDR3 bases: TGTGCCAGCACTTTCCCCTCCGGGGAGCTGTTTTTT. It codes for CASTFPSGELFF.